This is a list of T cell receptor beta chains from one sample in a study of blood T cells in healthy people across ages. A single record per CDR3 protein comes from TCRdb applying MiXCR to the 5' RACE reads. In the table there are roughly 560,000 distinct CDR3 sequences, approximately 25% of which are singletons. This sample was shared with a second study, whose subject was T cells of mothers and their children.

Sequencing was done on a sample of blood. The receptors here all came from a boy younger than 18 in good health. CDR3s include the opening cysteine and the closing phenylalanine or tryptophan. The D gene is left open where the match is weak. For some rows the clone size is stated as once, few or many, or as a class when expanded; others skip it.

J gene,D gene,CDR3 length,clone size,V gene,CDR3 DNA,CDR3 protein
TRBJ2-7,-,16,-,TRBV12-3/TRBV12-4,TGTGCCAGTAGTTTCGGGGACCTCCCTTGGGACCACGAGCAGTACTTC,CASSFGDLPWDHEQYF
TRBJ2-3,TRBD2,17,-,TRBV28,TGTGCCAGCAGTTTACGTGGCGGGAGGATGGGCACAGATACGCAGTATTTT,CASSLRGGRMGTDTQYF
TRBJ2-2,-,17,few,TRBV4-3,TGCGCCAGCAGCCAAGGGCCCCTAGGGGTGAACACCGGGGAGCTGTTTTTT,CASSQGPLGVNTGELFF
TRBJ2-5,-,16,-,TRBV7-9,TGTGCCAGCAGCTTGCTCGGGGTCGTTGATTCCGAGACCCAGTACTTC,CASSLLGVVDSETQYF
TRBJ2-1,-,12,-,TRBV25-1,TGTGCCAGCAGTGATTTGAGCGTTGAGCAGTTCTTC,CASSDLSVEQFF
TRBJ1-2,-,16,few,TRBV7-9,TGTGCCAGCAGCTTAGCAGGGGCAGCTTTGAACTATGGCTACACCTTC,CASSLAGAALNYGYTF
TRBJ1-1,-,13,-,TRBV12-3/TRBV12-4,TGTGCCAGCCTCGGGACGCCGGGAGGTGAAGCTTTCTTT,CASLGTPGGEAFF
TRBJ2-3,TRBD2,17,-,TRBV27,TGTGCCAGCAGTTTTGATCGTCTAGCGGGAGTGGGGGATACGCAGTATTTT,CASSFDRLAGVGDTQYF
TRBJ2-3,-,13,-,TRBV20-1,TGCAGTGCACCGGATGAGTTTAGGGATACGCAGTATTTT,CSAPDEFRDTQYF
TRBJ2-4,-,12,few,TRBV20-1,TGCAGTGCTAGAGTAGGGGCGGACATTCAGTACTTC,CSARVGADIQYF
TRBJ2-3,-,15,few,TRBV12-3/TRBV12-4,TGTGCCAGCAGTTTAAGACTCCGTAGCACAGATACGCAGTATTTT,CASSLRLRSTDTQYF
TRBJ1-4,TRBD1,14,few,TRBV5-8,TGTGCCAGCACCTCGGGACAGGGTCATGAAAAACTGTTTTTT,CASTSGQGHEKLFF
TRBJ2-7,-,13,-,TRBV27,TGTGCCAGCAGTTGGAGCGGAACCTACGAGCAGTACTTC,CASSWSGTYEQYF
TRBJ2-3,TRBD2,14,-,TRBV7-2,TGTGCCAGCAGCCGGGACTATACCACAGATACGCAGTATTTT,CASSRDYTTDTQYF
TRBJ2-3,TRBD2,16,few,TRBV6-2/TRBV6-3,TGTGTCAGCGGACTAGCGGGAGACTACAGCACAGATACGCAGTATTTT,CVSGLAGDYSTDTQYF
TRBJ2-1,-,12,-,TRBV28,TGTGCCAGCAGTCCGCGTAAGGGGGGAGTCTTCTTC,CASSPRKGGVFF
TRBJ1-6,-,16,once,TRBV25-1,TGTGCCAGCAGTGTTCTACGACAAGGGAGAAATTCACCCCTCCACTTT,CASSVLRQGRNSPLHF
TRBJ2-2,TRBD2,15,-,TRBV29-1,TGCAGCGTCTTAGGAGCGGGAGGGAACACCGGGGAGCTGTTTTTT,CSVLGAGGNTGELFF
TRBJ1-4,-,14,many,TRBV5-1,TGCGCCAGCAGCGCGGGGGGTTGGAATGAAAAACTGTTTTTT,CASSAGGWNEKLFF
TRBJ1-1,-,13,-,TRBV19,TGTGCCAGTAGTCCCCGCTCCGGCACTGAAGCTTTCTTT,CASSPRSGTEAFF
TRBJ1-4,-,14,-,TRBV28,TGTGCCAGCAGTTTTGGTAGCTCCAATGAAAAACTGTTTTTT,CASSFGSSNEKLFF
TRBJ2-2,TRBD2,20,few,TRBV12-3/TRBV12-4,TGTGCCAGCAGTTTAATCCCCAGGGGCGGACTAGCATGGGGCACCGGGGAGCTGTTTTTT,CASSLIPRGGLAWGTGELFF
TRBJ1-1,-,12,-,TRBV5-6,TGTGCCAGCAGCCCAGGGTTCACTGAAGCTTTCTTT,CASSPGFTEAFF
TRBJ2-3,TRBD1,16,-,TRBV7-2,TGTGCCAGCAGCCAAGGACAGGGTCTATCCACAGATACGCAGTATTTT,CASSQGQGLSTDTQYF
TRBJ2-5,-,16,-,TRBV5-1,TGCGCCGGCAGCCGGGCCCTAGCCCCAGAGTCGGAGACCCAGTACTTC,CAGSRALAPESETQYF
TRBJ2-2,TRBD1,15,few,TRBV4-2,TGTGCCAGCAGCCGAGGGGACAGGGATGCCGGGGAGCTGTTTTTT,CASSRGDRDAGELFF
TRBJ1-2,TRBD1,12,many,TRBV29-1,TGCAGCGCTGGGACAGGGCTTGATGGCTACACCTTC,CSAGTGLDGYTF
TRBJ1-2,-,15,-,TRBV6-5,TGTGCCAGCAGTTACATCGGGGTCGCGAACTATGGCTACACCTTC,CASSYIGVANYGYTF
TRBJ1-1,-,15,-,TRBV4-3,TGCGCCAGCAGCCAAGTTCGTCGGCGAAGGCCGGAAGCTTTCTTT,CASSQVRRRRPEAFF